Listed below are T cell receptor beta chains from one sample, sequenced in a study of OX40 agonist ivuxolimab in advanced cancers. The method was immunoSEQ multiplex PCR; TCRdb's version includes in-frame clones alone and lacks a portion of them. The repertoire holds 150,000 to 190,000 clones, with 85% to 95% as singletons. The sequencing here drew on CD4+ or CD8+ T cells sorted from blood, taken in a trial of the OX40 agonist ivuxolimab. The receptors shown here come from an adult with an advanced solid tumor such as melanoma, head and neck, liver or kidney cancer. Each CDR3 is given with its conserved first and last residue. Each record gives: V gene, clone size, D gene, CDR3 protein. The D gene is left open where the match is weak. Rows give clone size only sometimes, using once, few, many, or a class for an expanded clone.

>TRBV27|NA|NA
CASSFRGVGNQPQHF
>TRBV9|once|TRBD1
CASSVSLDRGRTNEKLFF
>TRBV18|NA|NA
CASSPPLGASSYNEQFF
>TRBV9|NA|NA
CASNPGASVIDTQYF
>TRBV7-2|NA|NA
CASSFSQGDTQYF
>TRBV11-2|NA|NA
CASSLTYEQYF
>TRBV18|NA|TRBD1
CASSLGQQETQYF
>TRBV2|NA|NA
CASSGAYNSPLHF
>TRBV14|NA|NA
CASSRLQSGEKLFF
>TRBV7-2|NA|TRBD2
CASSLWAGGPADTQYF
>TRBV4-3|NA|NA
CASSSQWGVRGYTF
>TRBV7-9|few|NA
CASSLTQPPYEQYF
>TRBV2|NA|NA
CASRAGTKGAEAFF
>TRBV7-8|NA|NA
CASSRPTGELFF
>TRBV7-2|NA|TRBD2
CASSLVPSGNGELFF
>TRBV4-3|NA|NA
CASSQDYLGRVDEQYF
>TRBV30|NA|TRBD2
CAWSRNGRLLDEQFF
>TRBV7-8|NA|NA
CASSVPPGGREQYF
>TRBV9|NA|NA
CASSVDMGNQPQHF
>TRBV4-3|NA|NA
CASSQTWGSGELFF
>TRBV6-5|once|NA
CASYNSRYEQYF
>TRBV6-4|NA|TRBD1
CASSVQGITDTQYF
>TRBV5-1|NA|NA
CASSSGSQGFGETQYF
>TRBV6-1|NA|NA
CASRETNEKLFF
>TRBV6-1|NA|NA
CASTTDGYTF
>TRBV5-1|NA|NA
CASSPVGERSPLHF
>TRBV5-1|NA|NA
CASSLPTGSSDETQYF
>TRBV19|NA|NA
CASQTGYGGEKLFF
>TRBV7-2|NA|NA
CASSPNWADTQYF
>TRBV6-5|NA|TRBD2
CASSYARLAGTDTQYF
>TRBV9|NA|NA
CASSVTGSRETQYF
>TRBV7-9|NA|NA
CASSLDTGGYTF
>TRBV2|NA|TRBD1
CASSTDRELFGYTF
>TRBV6-1|NA|NA
CASSQTVTVNSPLHF
>TRBV14|once|TRBD2
CASSQGYGGARHSTQYF
>TRBV6-1|NA|NA
CASSENFGSSYGYTF
>TRBV7-3|NA|TRBD2
CASSSGSGTSYNEQFF
>TRBV7-2|NA|NA
CASSLLENSPLHF
>TRBV29-1|NA|TRBD1
CSVGSWGQGHYEQYF
>TRBV7-3|NA|NA
CASSPQFLGQMNTEAFF
>TRBV18|NA|NA
CASSPRSGLGEYSNQPQHF
>TRBV5-4|NA|TRBD2
CASSSGLAGVTDTQYF
>TRBV29-1|NA|NA
CSVELIYPGIMGYTF
>TRBV9|NA|NA
CASSVGSGAGHQPQYF
>TRBV7-9|NA|NA
CASSLSDSRFAEAFF